This TCR beta chain was identified during a study of cytomegalovirus exposure and HLA in healthy donors. The PCR ran on 60 Vbeta and 13 Jbeta primers. This table comes from immunoSEQ multiplex PCR, and its TCRdb copy is limited to in-frame clones, with some not included. The data show 150,000 to 200,000 clones, with roughly 73% seen just once and under 1.5% held by the top ten. After removal of 5 bases from V and 5 bases from J, the junction contained 9 bases not matched to a gene. CDR1 is SQVTM, CDR2 ANQGSEA, per germline. The CDR3 extends over 13 amino acids. With respect to this clone: Its specificity is unknown.

General study findings and limits: A later analysis found that most CMV-associated TCR beta chains appeared HLA-restricted. An analysis done earlier found most TCR beta V segments productive about 87% or about 30% of the time.

The TCR sequence derives from a young woman in good health and CMV-seronegative. The rearrangement uses TRBV29-1 and TRBJ2-7; 7 bases fit TRBD1. Sequencing used PBMCs. The CDR3 region is CSVRVDRADEQYF. CDR3 coding DNA: TGCAGCGTTAGAGTCGACAGGGCGGACGAGCAGTACTTC.